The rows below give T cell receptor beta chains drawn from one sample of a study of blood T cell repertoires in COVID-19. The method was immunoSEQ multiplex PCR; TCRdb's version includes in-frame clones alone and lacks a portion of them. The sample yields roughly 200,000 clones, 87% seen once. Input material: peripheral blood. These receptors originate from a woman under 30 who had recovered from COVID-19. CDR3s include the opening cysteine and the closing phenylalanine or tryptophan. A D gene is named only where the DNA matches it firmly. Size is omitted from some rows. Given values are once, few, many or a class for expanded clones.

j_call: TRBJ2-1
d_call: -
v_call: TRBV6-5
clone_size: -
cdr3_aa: CASSYDLRGNEQFF
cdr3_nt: TGTGCCAGCAGTTACGATCTAAGGGGTAATGAGCAGTTCTTC

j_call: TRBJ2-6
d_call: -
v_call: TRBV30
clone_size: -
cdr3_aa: CAWSSLELPGANVLTF
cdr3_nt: TGTGCCTGGAGTAGCCTAGAACTCCCTGGGGCCAACGTCCTGACTTTC

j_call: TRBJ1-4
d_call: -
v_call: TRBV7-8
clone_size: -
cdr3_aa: CASSLYGRLDEKLFF
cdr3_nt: TGTGCCAGCAGCTTATATGGCAGGCTGGATGAAAAACTGTTTTTT

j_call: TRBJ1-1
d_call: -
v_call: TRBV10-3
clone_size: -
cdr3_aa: CAISEPMFTGDTEAFF
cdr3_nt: TGTGCCATCAGTGAGCCTATGTTTACGGGGGACACTGAAGCTTTCTTT

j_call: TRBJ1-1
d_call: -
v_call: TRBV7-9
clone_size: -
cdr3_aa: CASSLLEGTEAFF
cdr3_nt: TGTGCCAGCAGCTTATTGGAGGGGACTGAAGCTTTCTTT

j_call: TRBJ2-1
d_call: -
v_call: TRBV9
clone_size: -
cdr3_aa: CASSVVANEQFF
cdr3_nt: TGTGCCAGCAGCGTAGTGGCTAATGAGCAGTTCTTC

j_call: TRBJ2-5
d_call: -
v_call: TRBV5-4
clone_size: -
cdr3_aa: CASSSPGLRETQYF
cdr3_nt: TGTGCCAGCAGCTCCCCTGGACTTCGGGAGACCCAGTACTTC

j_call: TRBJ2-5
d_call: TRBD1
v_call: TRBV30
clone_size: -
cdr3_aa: CAWSGDSSGRTQYF
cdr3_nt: TGTGCCTGGAGTGGGGACAGTTCGGGGCGGACCCAGTACTTC

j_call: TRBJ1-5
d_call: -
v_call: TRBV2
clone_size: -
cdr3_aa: CASRHDSSNQPQHF
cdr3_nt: TGTGCCAGCCGCCACGACAGTAGCAATCAGCCCCAGCATTTT

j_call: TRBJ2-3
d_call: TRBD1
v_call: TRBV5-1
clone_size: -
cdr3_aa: CASSFDPGQDFTDTQYF
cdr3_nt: TGCGCCAGCAGCTTCGACCCGGGACAGGACTTCACAGATACGCAGTATTTT

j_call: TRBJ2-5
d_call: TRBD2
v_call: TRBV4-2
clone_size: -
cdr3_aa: CASTAGVGEETQYF
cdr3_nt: TGTGCCAGCACAGCGGGAGTAGGGGAAGAGACCCAGTACTTC

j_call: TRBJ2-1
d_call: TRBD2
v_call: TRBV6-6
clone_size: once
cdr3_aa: CASRITGTSGSAEQFF
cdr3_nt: TGTGCCAGCAGAATCACCGGGACTAGCGGGAGTGCTGAGCAGTTCTTC

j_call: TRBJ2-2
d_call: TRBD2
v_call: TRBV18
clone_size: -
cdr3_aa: CASSPRAAGINTGELFF
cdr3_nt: TGTGCCAGCTCACCCCGAGCAGCGGGGATAAACACCGGGGAGCTGTTTTTT

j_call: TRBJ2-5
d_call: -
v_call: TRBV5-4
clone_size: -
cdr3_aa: CASSLEGVRETQYF
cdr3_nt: TGTGCCAGCAGCTTAGAGGGGGTTCGAGAGACCCAGTACTTC

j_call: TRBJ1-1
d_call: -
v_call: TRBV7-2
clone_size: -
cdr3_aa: CASSFSGSTEAFF
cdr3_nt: TGTGCCAGCAGCTTCTCGGGTAGCACTGAAGCTTTCTTT

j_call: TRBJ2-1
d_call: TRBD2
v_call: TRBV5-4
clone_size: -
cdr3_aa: CASSLGGSGRAGNEQFF
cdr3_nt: TGTGCCAGCAGCTTGGGAGGTAGCGGGAGGGCCGGGAATGAGCAGTTCTTC

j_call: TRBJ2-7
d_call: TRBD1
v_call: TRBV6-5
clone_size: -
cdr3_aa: CASSLGQGLGEQYF
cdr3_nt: TGTGCCAGCAGTTTGGGACAGGGACTTGGCGAGCAGTACTTC

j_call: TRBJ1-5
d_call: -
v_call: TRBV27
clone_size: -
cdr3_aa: CASSLGGSQPQHF
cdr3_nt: TGTGCCAGCAGTTTAGGAGGGAGTCAGCCCCAGCATTTT

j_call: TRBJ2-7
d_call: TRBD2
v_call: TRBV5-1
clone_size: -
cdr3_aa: CASSAAGGERSTYEQYF
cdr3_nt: TGCGCCAGCAGCGCCGCCGGGGGGGAACGCAGCACCTACGAGCAGTACTTC

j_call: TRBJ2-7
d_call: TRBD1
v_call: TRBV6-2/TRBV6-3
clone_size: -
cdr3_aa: CASSQGVYEQYF
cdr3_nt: TGTGCCAGCAGTCAGGGGGTCTACGAGCAGTACTTC

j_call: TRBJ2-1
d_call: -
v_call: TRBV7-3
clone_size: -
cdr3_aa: CASSLAGGDNEQFF
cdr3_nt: TGTGCCAGCAGCTTAGCAGGAGGGGACAATGAGCAGTTCTTC

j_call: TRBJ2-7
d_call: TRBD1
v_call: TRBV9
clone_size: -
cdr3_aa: CASSAGTGAFYEQYF
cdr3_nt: TGTGCCAGCAGCGCCGGGACAGGGGCCTTCTACGAGCAGTACTTC

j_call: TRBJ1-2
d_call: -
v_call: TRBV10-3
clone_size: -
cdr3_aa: CATLEGSIYGYTF
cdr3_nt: TGTGCCACCCTAGAGGGCAGCATCTATGGCTACACCTTC

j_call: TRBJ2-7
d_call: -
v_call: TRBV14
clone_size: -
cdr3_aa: CASSQGRGSSTRQYF
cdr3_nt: TGTGCCAGCAGCCAAGGACGGGGGTCCTCTACGAGGCAGTACTTC

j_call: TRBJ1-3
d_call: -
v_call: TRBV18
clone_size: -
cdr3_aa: CASSPKSVHTIYF
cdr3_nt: TGTGCCAGCTCACCAAAAAGCGTTCACACCATATATTTT

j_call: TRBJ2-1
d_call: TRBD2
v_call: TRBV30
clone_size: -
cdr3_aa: CAWRHTSGTVEQFF
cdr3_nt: TGTGCCTGGAGACACACTAGCGGGACGGTTGAGCAGTTCTTC

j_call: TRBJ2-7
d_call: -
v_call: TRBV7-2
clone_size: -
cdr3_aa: CASSPQGQGTYEQYF
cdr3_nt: TGTGCCAGCAGCCCCCAGGGGCAGGGAACCTACGAGCAGTACTTC

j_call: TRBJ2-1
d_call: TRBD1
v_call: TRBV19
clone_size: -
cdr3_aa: CASSVGQGTNEQFF
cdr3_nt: TGTGCCAGTAGTGTGGGACAGGGAACAAATGAGCAGTTCTTC

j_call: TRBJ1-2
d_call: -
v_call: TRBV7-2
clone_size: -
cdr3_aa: CASSLVGDGYTF
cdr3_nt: TGTGCCAGCAGCTTAGTGGGAGATGGCTACACCTTC

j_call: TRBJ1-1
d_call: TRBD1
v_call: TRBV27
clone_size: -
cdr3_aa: CASSLLTGVNTEAFF
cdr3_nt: TGTGCCAGCAGTTTACTGACAGGGGTAAACACTGAAGCTTTCTTT

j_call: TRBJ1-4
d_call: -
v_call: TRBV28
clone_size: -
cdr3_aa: CASSPIGVNEKLFF
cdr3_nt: TGTGCCAGCAGCCCGATAGGGGTTAATGAAAAACTGTTTTTT

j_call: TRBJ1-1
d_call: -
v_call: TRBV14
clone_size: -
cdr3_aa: CASSHPGNTEAFF
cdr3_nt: TGTGCCAGCAGCCACCCGGGGAACACTGAAGCTTTCTTT

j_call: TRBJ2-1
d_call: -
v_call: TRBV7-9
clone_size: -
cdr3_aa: CASSSPTRPNEQFF
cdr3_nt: TGTGCCAGCAGCTCCCCGACTAGACCAAATGAGCAGTTCTTC

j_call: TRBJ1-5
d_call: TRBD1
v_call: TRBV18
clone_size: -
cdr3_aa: CASSRDRDQPQHF
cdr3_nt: TGTGCCAGCTCCCGAGACAGGGATCAGCCCCAGCATTTT

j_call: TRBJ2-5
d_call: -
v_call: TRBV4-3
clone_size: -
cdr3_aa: CASSLIGSRQETQYF
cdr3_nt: TGCGCCAGCAGCCTCATCGGGAGTCGGCAGGAGACCCAGTACTTC

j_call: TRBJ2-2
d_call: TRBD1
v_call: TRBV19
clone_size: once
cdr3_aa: CASSTTGAGELFF
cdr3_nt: TGTGCCAGTAGTACCACAGGGGCCGGGGAGCTGTTTTTT

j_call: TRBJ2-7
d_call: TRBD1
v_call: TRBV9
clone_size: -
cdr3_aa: CASSPTGSYEQYF
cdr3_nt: TGTGCCAGCAGCCCGACAGGGAGCTACGAGCAGTACTTC

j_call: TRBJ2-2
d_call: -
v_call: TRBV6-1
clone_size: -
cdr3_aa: CASSGPGRASPNTGELFF
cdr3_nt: TGTGCCAGCAGTGGGCCGGGCAGGGCGTCCCCGAACACCGGGGAGCTGTTTTTT

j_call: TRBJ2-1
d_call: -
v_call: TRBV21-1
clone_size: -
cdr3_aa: CASSHRRELWSSEQFF
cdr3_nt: TGTGCCAGCAGCCACCGGCGGGAGTTGTGGAGCAGTGAGCAGTTCTTC

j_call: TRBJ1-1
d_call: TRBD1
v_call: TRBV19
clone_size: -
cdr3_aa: CASSVTDRGNEAFF
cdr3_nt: TGTGCCAGTAGTGTTACGGACAGGGGAAATGAAGCTTTCTTT

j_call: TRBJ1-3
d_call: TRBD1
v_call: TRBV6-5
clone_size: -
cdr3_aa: CASSYSKATGKNTIYF
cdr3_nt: TGTGCCAGCAGTTACTCGAAAGCGACAGGGAAGAACACCATATATTTT

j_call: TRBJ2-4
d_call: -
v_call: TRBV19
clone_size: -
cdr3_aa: CASSPGDDRRNIQYF
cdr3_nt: TGTGCCAGTAGTCCAGGAGATGACAGGCGAAACATTCAGTACTTC